This passage covers 23 T cell receptor beta chains from one sample sequenced in a study of T cell responses to AZD1222 COVID-19 vaccine. Only in-frame clones appear in the TCRdb table, and some are missing; sequencing was by immunoSEQ multiplex PCR. The sample includes fewer than 200,000 clones, around 94% of them seen just once. Sequences were derived from peripheral blood, sampled 28 days after the second AZD1222 dose. These TCRs come from an adult who received the AZD1222 COVID-19 vaccine.

The chain is built from TRBV28 and TRBJ1-5; D not certain. From germline, CDR1 is MDHEN and CDR2 SYDVKM. The CDR3 spans 12 residues. Deletions cut 3 bases from V and 5 bases from J, with 5 bases between. The CDR3 loop reads CASSFQDQPQHF. The CDR3 nucleotides read TGTGCCAGCAGTTTCCAAGATCAGCCCCAGCATTTT. The whole variable domain, remainder taken from reference TRBV28 and TRBJ1-5, is DVKVTQSSRYLVKRTGEKVFLECVQDMDHENMFWYRQDPGLGLRLIYFSYDVKMKEKGDIPEGYSVSREKKERFSLILESASTNQTSMYLCASSFQDQPQHFGDGTRLSIL.

V and J are TRBV30 and TRBJ2-3; 8 bases agree with TRBD1. This CDR3 spans 13 amino acids. CDR1 and CDR2 from the germline V gene are GTSNPN and SVGIG (reference sequence). Losses at the gene ends were 7 bases for V and 4 bases for J; bases not matched to a gene: 7. CDR3 in DNA: TGTGCCTTCAGGGGGCGAGCGGCAGATACGCAGTATTTT. This sequence encodes CAFRGRAADTQYF.

V is TRBV5-6 and J is TRBJ2-5; TRBD2 matches 15 bases. V was clipped by 5 bases and J by 2 bases; unmatched bases: 4. The CDR3 spans 16 residues. Germline V gene sequence: CDR1 SGHDT, CDR2 YYEEEE. The CDR3 is CASSRGLAGGQETQYF. CDR3 bases: TGTGCCAGCAGTCGCGGACTAGCGGGGGGGCAAGAGACCCAGTACTTC. Full variable domain (outside the CDR3, taken from reference TRBV5-6 and TRBJ2-5): DAGVTQSPTHLIKTRGQQVTLRCSPKSGHDTVSWYQQALGQGPQFIFQYYEEEERQRGNFPDRFSGHQFPNYSSELNVNALLLGDSALYLCASSRGLAGGQETQYFGPGTRLLVL.

The chain uses TRBV27 and TRBJ2-3; the match to TRBD2 covers 11 bases. In germline, CDR1 is MNHEY, CDR2 SMNVEV (reference sequence). J gave up 5 bases and V 5 bases, and 12 bases lay outside the gene matches. There are 17 residues in the CDR3. The CDR3 sequence: CASSRWLAGGGGDTQYF. In DNA form, the CDR3 reads TGTGCCAGCAGTCGCTGGCTAGCGGGAGGAGGAGGAGATACGCAGTATTTT.

The genes are TRBV24-1 and TRBJ2-1; D gene ambiguous. The germline CDR1 and CDR2 sequences are KGHDR and SFDVKD. V was pared by 6 bases and J by 3 bases, with 17 bases between. This CDR3 spans 16 amino acids. The CDR3 protein is CATSPGRTRYYNEQFF. The CDR3 nucleotides are TGTGCCACCAGTCCGGGTCGGACCCGGTACTACAATGAGCAGTTCTTC.

The CDR3 DNA follows: TGTGCCAGCAGCTTGGGGTCGGTTAGCGGGGGAAAAGATACGCAGTATTTT. Encoded protein: CASSLGSVSGGKDTQYF. This rearrangement joins TRBV5-8 to TRBJ2-3; 9 bases fit TRBD2. J lost 5 bases, V lost 0 bases, and 10 bases had no gene match. This CDR3 region has 17 residues. The germline gives CDR1 SGHTS, CDR2 YDEGEE.

V is TRBV9 and J is TRBJ2-2; possibly TRBD1 for D (6 bases). The CDR3 has 12 amino acids. V was clipped by 4 bases and J by 8 bases, with 9 bases between them. Germline V gene data show CDR1 as SGDLS and CDR2 as YYNGEE. The CDR3 here is CASSWGTGELFF. CDR3 nucleotide sequence: TGTGCCAGCAGCTGGGGGACAGGGGAGCTGTTTTTT.

This sequence joins TRBV5-8 and TRBJ2-1; 11 bases fit TRBD2. The CDR3 spans 17 residues. Germline CDR1 reads SGHTS; CDR2 reads YDEGEE. J was trimmed by 0 bases and V by 4 bases; bases with no gene match: 6. The CDR3 DNA reads TGTGCCAGCAGCACCGGACTAGCGGGCAGCTCCTACAATGAGCAGTTCTTC. Translation gives CASSTGLAGSSYNEQFF.

V and J are TRBV6-2 or TRBV6-3 and TRBJ2-2; 9 bases line up with TRBD2. CDR3 length equals 15 residues. The junction had 2 bases not matched to a gene; V was cut back by 2 bases and J by 4 bases. The germline V gene has CDR1 MNHEY and CDR2 SVGEGT. CDR3 loop: CASSYLAGTTGELFF. CDR3 nucleotide sequence: TGTGCCAGCAGTTACCTAGCGGGGACCACCGGGGAGCTGTTTTTT.

The V gene is TRBV19, the J gene TRBJ1-5, with TRBD1 as a possible D gene (6 bases). The V and J ends lost 7 bases and 1 base respectively, with 20 bases between them. CDR1 is LNHDA, CDR2 SQIVND, per germline (reference sequence). There are 17 residues in the CDR3. CDR3 coding DNA: TGTGCCAGTACCCTACTTGAGGCAGGGGTAAGCAATCAGCCCCAGCATTTT. It translates to CASTLLEAGVSNQPQHF.

The chain carries TRBV7-3 and TRBJ2-1, with 7 bases lining up with TRBD2. CDR1 is SGHTA, CDR2 FQGTGA, per germline. The CDR3 runs to 16 residues. Germline trimming cut 1 base from V and 7 bases from J; bases unmatched to any gene: 10. CDR3 amino acids: CASSLIGGRAANEQFF. The CDR3 region has the DNA TGTGCCAGCAGCTTAATAGGTGGGAGGGCCGCGAATGAGCAGTTCTTC.

The genes are TRBV7-9 and TRBJ1-5, with 7 bases that match TRBD1. This CDR3 has 14 amino acids. Germline V gene lookup returns CDR1 SEHNR and CDR2 FQNEAQ (reference sequence). V gave up 5 bases and J gave up 2 bases; unmatched junction bases: 3. CDR3 residues: CASSDGQGNQPQHF. CDR3 nucleotide sequence: TGTGCCAGCAGCGACGGACAGGGCAATCAGCCCCAGCATTTT.

The chain employs TRBV2 and TRBJ2-1, with TRBD1 matching over 7 bases. This CDR3 spans 15 amino acids. CDR1 is SNHLY and CDR2 is FYNNEI in the germline V gene. The ends lost 7 bases at V and 1 base at J; junction bases unmatched: 7. The CDR3 nucleotides read TGTGCCAGCAAAGAAAACAGGGGATCCTACAATGAGCAGTTCTTC. It translates to CASKENRGSYNEQFF. The full variable domain, its missing parts supplied by reference TRBV2 and TRBJ2-1, is EPEVTQTPSHQVTQMGQEVILRCVPISNHLYFYWYRQILGQKVEFLVSFYNNEISEKSEIFDDQFSVERPDGSNFTLKIRSTKLEDSAMYFCASKENRGSYNEQFFGPGTRLTVL.

The chain links TRBV18 to TRBJ1-3; possibly TRBD1 for D (6 bases). V was clipped by 4 bases and J by 0 bases, with 13 bases between them. This CDR3 is built from 16 residues. CDR1 and CDR2 (germline): KGHSH, LQKENI. The CDR3 protein is CASSLGQIYSGNTIYF. Here the CDR3 DNA reads TGTGCCAGCTCACTGGGACAAATTTACTCTGGAAACACCATATATTTT.

Only a few counts were recorded for this clone. This chain joins TRBV6-5 and TRBJ1-5, with a tentative D call TRBD1 (5 bases). Trimming took 0 bases from V and 6 from J, leaving 9 bases between them. CDR1 MNHEY and CDR2 SVGAGI come from the germline V gene. The CDR3 covers 14 residues. CDR3 sequence reads: CASSYSRDVQPQHF. As DNA, the CDR3 is TGTGCCAGCAGTTACTCCAGGGATGTTCAGCCCCAGCATTTT.

The gene calls are TRBV6-2 or TRBV6-3 and TRBJ1-6, with 8 bases matching TRBD1. The CDR3 runs to 17 residues. Germline assignment: CDR1 MNHEY and CDR2 SVGEGT. Trimming took 4 bases from V and 0 from J; bases not matched to a gene: 5. This CDR3 is CASSLDRASSYNSPLHF. The CDR3 DNA is TGTGCCAGCAGTTTGGACAGGGCGAGCTCCTATAATTCACCCCTCCACTTT.

CDR3 DNA sequence: TGTGCCAGCAGTCTGGACAGCTATGGCTACACCTTC. Amino acids: CASSLDSYGYTF. The chain has TRBV28 and TRBJ1-2, with D perhaps TRBD1 (6 bases). The germline V gene has CDR1 MDHEN and CDR2 SYDVKM. CDR3 length: 12 amino acids. Trimming took 5 bases from V and 4 from J, leaving 8 bases between them.

The CDR3 is CASSPRTGDNYGYTF. Here the CDR3 DNA reads TGTGCCAGCAGCCCCCGGACAGGAGACAACTATGGCTACACCTTC. The chain has TRBV7-2 and TRBJ1-2; 7 nucleotides line up with TRBD1. The V gene's germline CDR1 is SGHTA and CDR2 FQGNSA. V was clipped by 5 bases and J by 2 bases; unmatched bases: 8. The CDR3 is made up of 15 amino acids. The full variable domain, in which reference TRBV7-2 and TRBJ1-2 provide the parts outside the CDR3, is GAGVSQSPSNKVTEKGKDVELRCDPISGHTALYWYRQSLGQGLEFLIYFQGNSAPDKSGLPSDRFSAERTGGSVSTLTIQRTQQEDSAVYLCASSPRTGDNYGYTFGSGTRLTVV.

A word on this clone: Other DNA sequences from this sample encode an identical CDR3 as well. The chain employs TRBV19 and TRBJ1-5; D is uncertain. There are 13 residues in the CDR3. Trimming stripped 5 bases from V and 0 bases from J, with 5 bases between. The V gene's germline CDR1 is LNHDA and CDR2 SQIVND (reference sequence). The CDR3 is CASSGDSNQPQHF. The CDR3 DNA is TGTGCCAGTAGTGGTGATAGCAATCAGCCCCAGCATTTT.

This clone was observed a few times. This chain uses TRBV9 with TRBJ1-1; 8 bases map to TRBD1. This CDR3 is 14 amino acids long. Per the germline V gene, CDR1 is SGDLS and CDR2 is YYNGEE. Trimming removed 3 bases from V and 6 bases from J; junction bases left unmatched: 7. The CDR3 region has the DNA TGTGCCAGCAGCGCTGGACAGGGACCCTCTGAAGCTTTCTTT. This codes for CASSAGQGPSEAFF.

J is TRBJ2-7 and V is TRBV5-1, with 10 bases aligning to TRBD2. Germline V gene sequence: CDR1 SGHRS, CDR2 YFSETQ. The V and J ends lost 2 bases and 0 bases, in that order; junction bases with no gene match: 2. The CDR3 sequence is 15 residues long. This CDR3 reads CASSFSSGSSYEQYF. CDR3 DNA: TGCGCCAGCAGCTTTTCTAGCGGGAGCTCCTACGAGCAGTACTTC.

CDR3 sequence reads: CASSLEYRGSYGYTF. CDR3 nucleotides: TGTGCCAGCAGCTTAGAATACCGGGGAAGCTATGGCTACACCTTC. V usage is TRBV7-8 and J usage is TRBJ1-2; D unclear. The CDR3 runs to 15 residues. Looked up from germline, CDR1 is SGHVS and CDR2 is FQNEAQ. Trimming took off 1 base at V and 4 bases at J, with 13 bases between the two ends.

For the CDR3, the DNA is TGTGCCAGCAGTTACGAGGTTTTGGGGAATCAGCCCCAGCATTTT. Encoded protein: CASSYEVLGNQPQHF. This rearrangement joins TRBV6-2 or TRBV6-3 to TRBJ1-5; D unresolved. Trimming cost V 2 bases and J 4 bases, with 12 bases left between them. The CDR3 runs to 15 residues. Germline V gene lookup returns CDR1 MNHEY and CDR2 SVGEGT.